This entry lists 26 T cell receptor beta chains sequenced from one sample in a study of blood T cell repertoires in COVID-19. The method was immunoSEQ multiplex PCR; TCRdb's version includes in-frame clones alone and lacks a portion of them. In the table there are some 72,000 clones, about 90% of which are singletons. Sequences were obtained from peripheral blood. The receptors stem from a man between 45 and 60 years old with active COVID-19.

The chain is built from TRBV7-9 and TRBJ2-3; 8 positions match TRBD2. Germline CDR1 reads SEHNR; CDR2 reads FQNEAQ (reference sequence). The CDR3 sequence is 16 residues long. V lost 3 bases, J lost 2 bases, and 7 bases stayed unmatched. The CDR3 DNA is TGTGCCAGCAGCTTCCCGGGACTAGGAGTCACAGATACGCAGTATTTT. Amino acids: CASSFPGLGVTDTQYF.

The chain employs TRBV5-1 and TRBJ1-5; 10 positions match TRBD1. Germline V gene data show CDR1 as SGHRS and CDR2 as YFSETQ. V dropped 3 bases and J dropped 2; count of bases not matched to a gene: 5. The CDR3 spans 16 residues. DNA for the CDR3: TGCGCCAGCAGCTCCGGGACAGGGGATGGCAATCAGCCCCAGCATTTT. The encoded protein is CASSSGTGDGNQPQHF.

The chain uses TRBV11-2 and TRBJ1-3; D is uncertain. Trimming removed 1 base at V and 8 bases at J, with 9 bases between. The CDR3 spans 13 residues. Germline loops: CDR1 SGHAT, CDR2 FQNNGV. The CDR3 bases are TGTGCCAGCAGCTTAGGCGCTTACGACACCATATATTTT. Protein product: CASSLGAYDTIYF. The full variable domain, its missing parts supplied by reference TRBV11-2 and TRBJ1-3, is EAGVAQSPRYKIIEKRQSVAFWCNPISGHATLYWYQQILGQGPKLLIQFQNNGVVDDSQLPKDRFSAERLKGVDSTLKIQPAKLEDSAVYLCASSLGAYDTIYFGEGSWLTVV.

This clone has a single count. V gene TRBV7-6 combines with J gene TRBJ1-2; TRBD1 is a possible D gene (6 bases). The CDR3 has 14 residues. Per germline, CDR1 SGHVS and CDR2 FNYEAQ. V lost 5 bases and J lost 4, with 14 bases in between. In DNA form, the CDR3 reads TGTGCCAGCAGCCCCGTGGCAGGGGCCTATGGCTACACCTTC. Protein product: CASSPVAGAYGYTF.

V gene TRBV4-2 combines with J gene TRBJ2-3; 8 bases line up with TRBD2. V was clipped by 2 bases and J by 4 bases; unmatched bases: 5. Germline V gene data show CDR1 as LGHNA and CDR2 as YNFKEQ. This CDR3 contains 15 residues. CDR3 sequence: CASSQRLREADTQYF. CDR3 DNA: TGTGCCAGCAGCCAAAGATTGCGGGAGGCAGATACGCAGTATTTT.

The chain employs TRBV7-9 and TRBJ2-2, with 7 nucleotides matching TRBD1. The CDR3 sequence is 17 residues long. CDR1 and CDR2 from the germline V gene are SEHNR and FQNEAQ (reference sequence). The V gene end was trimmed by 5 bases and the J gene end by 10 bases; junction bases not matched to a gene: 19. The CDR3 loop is CASSSLDRKDDGEELFF. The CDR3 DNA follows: TGTGCCAGCAGCAGCTTGGACAGGAAAGATGATGGCGAGGAGCTGTTTTTT.

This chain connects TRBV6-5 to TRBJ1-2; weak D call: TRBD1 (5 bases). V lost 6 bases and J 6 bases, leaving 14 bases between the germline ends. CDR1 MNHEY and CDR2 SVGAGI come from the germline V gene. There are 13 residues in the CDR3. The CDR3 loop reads CASSRAGGDGYTF. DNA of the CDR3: TGTGCCAGCAGCCGAGCGGGGGGGGATGGCTACACCTTC.

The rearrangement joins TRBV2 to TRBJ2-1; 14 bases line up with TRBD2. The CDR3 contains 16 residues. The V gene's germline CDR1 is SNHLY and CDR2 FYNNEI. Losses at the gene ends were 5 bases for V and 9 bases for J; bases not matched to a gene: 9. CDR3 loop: CASSRGLAGEKGEQFF. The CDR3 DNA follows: TGTGCCAGCAGTCGGGGACTAGCGGGAGAAAAGGGTGAGCAGTTCTTC.

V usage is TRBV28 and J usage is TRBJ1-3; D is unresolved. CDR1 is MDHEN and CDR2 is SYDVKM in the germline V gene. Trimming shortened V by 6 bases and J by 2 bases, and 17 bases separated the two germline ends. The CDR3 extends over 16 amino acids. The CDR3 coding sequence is TGTGCCAGCAGCCTAACGTCCGGTGATACTGGAAACACCATATATTTT. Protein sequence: CASSLTSGDTGNTIYF.

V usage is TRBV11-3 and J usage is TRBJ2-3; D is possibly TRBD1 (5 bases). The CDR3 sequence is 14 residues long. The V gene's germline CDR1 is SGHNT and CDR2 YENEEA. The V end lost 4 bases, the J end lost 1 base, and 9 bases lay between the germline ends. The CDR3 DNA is TGTGCCAGCAGCTCCCAGACAGGCACAGATACGCAGTATTTT. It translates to CASSSQTGTDTQYF.

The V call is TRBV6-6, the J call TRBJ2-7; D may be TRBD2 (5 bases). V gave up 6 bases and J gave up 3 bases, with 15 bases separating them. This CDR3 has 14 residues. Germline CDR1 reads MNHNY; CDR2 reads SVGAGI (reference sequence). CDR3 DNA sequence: TGTGCCAGCAGCCCCGCCTGGACTGTCTACGAGCAGTACTTC. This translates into CASSPAWTVYEQYF.

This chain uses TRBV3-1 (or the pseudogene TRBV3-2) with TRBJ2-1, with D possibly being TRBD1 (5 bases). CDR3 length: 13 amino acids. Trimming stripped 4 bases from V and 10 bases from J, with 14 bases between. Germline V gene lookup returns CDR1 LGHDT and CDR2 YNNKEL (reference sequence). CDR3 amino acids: CASSLGPSEEQFF. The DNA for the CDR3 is TGTGCCAGCAGCCTGGGGCCTTCCGAAGAGCAGTTCTTC.

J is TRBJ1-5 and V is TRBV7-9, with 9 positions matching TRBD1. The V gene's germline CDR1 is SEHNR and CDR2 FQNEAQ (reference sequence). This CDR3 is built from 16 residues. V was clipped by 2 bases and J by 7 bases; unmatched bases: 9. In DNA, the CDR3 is TGTGCCAGCAGCTTAAGTGGACAGGGGAATTCACAGCCCCAGCATTTT. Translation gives CASSLSGQGNSQPQHF.

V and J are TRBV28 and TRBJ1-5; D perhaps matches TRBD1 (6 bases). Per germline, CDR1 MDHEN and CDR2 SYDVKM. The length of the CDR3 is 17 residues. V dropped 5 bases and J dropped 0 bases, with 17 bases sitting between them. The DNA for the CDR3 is TGTGCCAGCAGTAGGTCAGGGGTCAAAAATAGCAATCAGCCCCAGCATTTT. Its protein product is CASSRSGVKNSNQPQHF. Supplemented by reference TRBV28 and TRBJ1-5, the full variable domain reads DVKVTQSSRYLVKRTGEKVFLECVQDMDHENMFWYRQDPGLGLRLIYFSYDVKMKEKGDIPEGYSVSREKKERFSLILESASTNQTSMYLCASSRSGVKNSNQPQHFGDGTRLSIL.

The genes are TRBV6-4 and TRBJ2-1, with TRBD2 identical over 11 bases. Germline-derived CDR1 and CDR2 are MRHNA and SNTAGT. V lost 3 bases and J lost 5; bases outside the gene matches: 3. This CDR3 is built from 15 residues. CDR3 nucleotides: TGTGCCAGCAGTGAAGGGACTAGCGGTGACAATGAGCAGTTCTTC. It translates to CASSEGTSGDNEQFF.

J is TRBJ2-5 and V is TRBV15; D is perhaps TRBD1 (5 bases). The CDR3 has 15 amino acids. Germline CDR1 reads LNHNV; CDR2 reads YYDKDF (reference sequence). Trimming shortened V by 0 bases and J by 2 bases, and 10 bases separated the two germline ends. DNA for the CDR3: TGTGCCACCAGCAGAGATAAGGGGCGGCAAGAGACCCAGTACTTC. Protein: CATSRDKGRQETQYF.

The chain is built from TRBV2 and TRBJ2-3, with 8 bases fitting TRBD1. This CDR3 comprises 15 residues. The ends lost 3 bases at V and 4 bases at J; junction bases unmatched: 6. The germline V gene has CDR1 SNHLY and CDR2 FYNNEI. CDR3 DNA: TGTGCCAGCAGTGATCTGGGACAGGCCGCAGATACGCAGTATTTT. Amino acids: CASSDLGQAADTQYF.

The CDR3 region is CASSLGQRDNYGYTF. In DNA form, the CDR3 reads TGTGCCAGCAGCCTAGGACAGAGAGATAACTATGGCTACACCTTC. The V gene is TRBV5-8, the J gene TRBJ1-2, with D possibly matching TRBD1 (6 bases). V dropped 4 bases and J dropped 1 base, with 14 bases sitting between them. In germline, CDR1 is SGHTS, CDR2 YDEGEE. CDR3 length: 15 amino acids.

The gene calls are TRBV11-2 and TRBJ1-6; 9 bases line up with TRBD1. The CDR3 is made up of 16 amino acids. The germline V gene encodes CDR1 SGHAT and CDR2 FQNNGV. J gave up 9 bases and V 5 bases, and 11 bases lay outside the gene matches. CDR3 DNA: TGTGCCAGCAGCCCAAACCGGGACAGGGATGCTTCACCCCTCCACTTT. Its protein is CASSPNRDRDASPLHF. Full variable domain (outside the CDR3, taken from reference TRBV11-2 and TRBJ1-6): EAGVAQSPRYKIIEKRQSVAFWCNPISGHATLYWYQQILGQGPKLLIQFQNNGVVDDSQLPKDRFSAERLKGVDSTLKIQPAKLEDSAVYLCASSPNRDRDASPLHFGNGTRLTVT.

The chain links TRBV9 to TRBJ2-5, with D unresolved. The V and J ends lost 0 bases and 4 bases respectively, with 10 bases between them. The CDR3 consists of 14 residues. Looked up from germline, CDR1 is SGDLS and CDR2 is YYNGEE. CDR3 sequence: CASSVGVQAETQYF. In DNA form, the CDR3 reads TGTGCCAGCAGCGTAGGAGTCCAGGCAGAGACCCAGTACTTC.

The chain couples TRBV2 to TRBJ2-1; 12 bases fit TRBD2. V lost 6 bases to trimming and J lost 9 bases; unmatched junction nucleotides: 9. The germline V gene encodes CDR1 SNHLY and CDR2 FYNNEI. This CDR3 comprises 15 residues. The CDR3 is CASRMGLAGSVEQFF. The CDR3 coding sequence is TGTGCCAGCAGGATGGGACTAGCGGGTTCGGTTGAGCAGTTCTTC.

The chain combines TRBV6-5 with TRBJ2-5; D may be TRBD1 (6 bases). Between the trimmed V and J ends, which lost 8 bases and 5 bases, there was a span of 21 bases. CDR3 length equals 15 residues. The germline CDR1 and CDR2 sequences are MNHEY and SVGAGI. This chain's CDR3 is CASRRSGRTAETQYF. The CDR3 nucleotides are TGTGCCAGCCGAAGGAGTGGGCGGACAGCGGAGACCCAGTACTTC.

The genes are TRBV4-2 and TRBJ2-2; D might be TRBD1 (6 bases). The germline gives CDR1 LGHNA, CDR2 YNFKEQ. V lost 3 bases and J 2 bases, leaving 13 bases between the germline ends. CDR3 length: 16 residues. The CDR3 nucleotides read TGTGCCAGCAGCCACTACGTGGACAGCAACACCGGGGAGCTGTTTTTT. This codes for CASSHYVDSNTGELFF.

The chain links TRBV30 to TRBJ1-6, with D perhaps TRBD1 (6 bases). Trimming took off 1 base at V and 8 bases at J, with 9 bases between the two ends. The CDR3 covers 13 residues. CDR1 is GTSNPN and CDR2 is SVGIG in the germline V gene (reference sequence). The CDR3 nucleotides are TGTGCCTGGAGTGCAGGGGTTGATTCACCCCTCCACTTT. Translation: CAWSAGVDSPLHF. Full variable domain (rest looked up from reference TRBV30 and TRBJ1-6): SQTIHQWPATLVQPVGSPLSLECTVEGTSNPNLYWYRQAAGRGLQLLFYSVGIGQISSEVPQNLSASRPQDRQFILSSKKLLLSDSGFYLCAWSAGVDSPLHFGNGTRLTVT.

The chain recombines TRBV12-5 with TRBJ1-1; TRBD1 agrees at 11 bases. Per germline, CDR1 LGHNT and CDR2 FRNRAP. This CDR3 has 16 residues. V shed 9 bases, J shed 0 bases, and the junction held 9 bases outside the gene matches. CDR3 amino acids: CASPRGQGVMNTEAFF. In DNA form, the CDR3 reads TGTGCTAGCCCAAGGGGACAGGGGGTTATGAACACTGAAGCTTTCTTT.

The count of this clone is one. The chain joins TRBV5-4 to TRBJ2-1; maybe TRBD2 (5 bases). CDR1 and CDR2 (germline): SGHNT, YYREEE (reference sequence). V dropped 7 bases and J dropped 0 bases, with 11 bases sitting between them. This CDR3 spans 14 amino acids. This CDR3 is CASGRGSSYNEQFF. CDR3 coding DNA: TGTGCCAGCGGTCGGGGAAGCTCCTACAATGAGCAGTTCTTC.